Below are 28 T cell receptor beta chains sequenced from a single sample in a study of vaccination and CD4 T cells after COVID-19. The study sequenced cultured CD4+ T cell DNA using the Oncomine TCR Beta short-read assay. TCRdb fed the PCR reads into MiXCR, producing one record per CDR3 protein. The sample records about 16,000 distinct CDR3 sequences, less than 75% being singletons. These receptors' antigens are unknown. Noted treatment: approximately nine-day PBMC culture with coronavirus spike peptide pools or control peptides (ViraFEST assay). The sample consisted of CD4+ T cells from blood, cultured in vitro. These TCRs come from a human donor who had recovered from COVID-19.

V is TRBV18 and J is TRBJ1-1; unclear D gene. Per the germline V gene, CDR1 is KGHSH and CDR2 is LQKENI. The CDR3 has 13 amino acids. V was cut by 3 bases and J by 3 bases, with 8 bases left in between. The CDR3 DNA reads TGTGCCAGCTCACCTCAGGAGGACACTGAAGCTTTCTTT. Protein sequence: CASSPQEDTEAFF. The variable domain in full, with the rest retrieved from reference TRBV18 and TRBJ1-1, is NAGVMQNPRHLVRRRGQEARLRCSPMKGHSHVYWYRQLPEEGLKFMVYLQKENIIDESGMPKERFSAEFPKEGPSILRIQQVVRGDSAAYFCASSPQEDTEAFFGQGTRLTVV.

The V and J genes are TRBV7-8 and TRBJ1-3; D gene unclear. V was cut by 1 base and J by 1 base, with 8 bases left in between. Germline-derived CDR1 and CDR2 are SGHVS and FQNEAQ. The CDR3 has 15 residues. The CDR3 DNA is TGTGCCAGCAGCTTAGACGAAGGGTCTGGAAACACCATATATTTT. Encoded protein: CASSLDEGSGNTIYF. Filled out from reference TRBV7-8 and TRBJ1-3, the complete variable domain reads GAGVSQSPRYKVAKRGQDVALRCDPISGHVSLFWYQQALGQGPEFLTYFQNEAQLDKSGLPSDRFFAERPEGSVSTLKIQRTQQEDSAVYLCASSLDEGSGNTIYFGEGSWLTVV.

This clonotype has only a few counts. The rearrangement links TRBV20-1 to TRBJ1-3; no definite D call. Trimming pared 3 bases from V and 0 bases from J, leaving 9 bases between. CDR1 and CDR2 (germline): DFQATT, SNEGSKA (reference sequence). The CDR3 is 14 residues long. DNA for the CDR3: TGCAGTGCTAGTAGGCTGAGCTCTGGAAACACCATATATTTT. It encodes CSASRLSSGNTIYF.

This chain uses TRBV7-2 with TRBJ2-3; 10 nucleotides line up with TRBD2. V was pared by 3 bases and J by 0 bases, with 0 bases of the junction left unmatched. The germline V gene encodes CDR1 SGHTA and CDR2 FQGNSA. The CDR3 runs to 15 residues. The CDR3 protein is CASSLTSGSTDTQYF. CDR3 in DNA: TGTGCCAGCAGCTTGACTAGCGGGAGCACAGATACGCAGTATTTT.

The chain joins TRBV30 to TRBJ1-2; no clear D. The CDR3 loop spans 12 amino acids. The V gene lost 4 bases and the J gene lost 8 bases, with 14 bases spanning the gap. Germline CDR1 GTSNPN, CDR2 SVGIG (reference sequence). The CDR3 here is CAWMQPRRGYTF. CDR3 nucleotide sequence: TGTGCCTGGATGCAGCCCAGGCGGGGCTACACCTTC.

This rearrangement joins TRBV14 to TRBJ2-2; D is unclear. Deletions cut 4 bases from V and 3 bases from J, with 9 bases between. The CDR3 extends over 14 amino acids. CDR1 is SGHDN, CDR2 FVKESK, per germline. The CDR3 region is CASSPSRHTGELFF. CDR3 in DNA: TGTGCCAGCAGCCCGTCCAGGCACACCGGGGAGCTGTTTTTT.

The chain links TRBV5-1 to TRBJ1-1; no clear D gene. Germline CDR1 and CDR2: SGHRS and YFSETQ. Trimming removed 7 bases from V and 7 bases from J, with 17 bases in between. The CDR3 has 13 residues. This CDR3 reads CASRYTIAGEAFF. The CDR3 bases are TGCGCCAGCCGATATACCATTGCGGGTGAAGCTTTCTTT.

The chain has TRBV4-3 and TRBJ1-2; no clear D. Trimming cost V 0 bases and J 6 bases, with 14 bases left between them. Germline V gene sequence: CDR1 LGHNA, CDR2 YSLEER. The CDR3 consists of 15 residues. CDR3 loop: CASSQDYWGSDGYTF. DNA of the CDR3: TGCGCCAGCAGCCAAGATTATTGGGGATCGGATGGCTACACCTTC.

V gene TRBV28 combines with J gene TRBJ1-5; 7 nucleotides align to TRBD1. Germline assignment: CDR1 MDHEN and CDR2 SYDVKM. Unmatched junction bases numbered 4, after V lost 3 bases and J lost 5 bases. This CDR3 contains 14 residues. CDR3 bases: TGTGCCAGCAGTTTGGGGACAGCATATCAGCCCCAGCATTTT. It encodes CASSLGTAYQPQHF.

J is TRBJ2-5 and V is TRBV6-5; D is perhaps TRBD2 (6 bases). Germline assignment: CDR1 MNHEY and CDR2 SVGAGI. This CDR3 has 14 residues. V dropped 3 bases and J dropped 5 bases, with 13 bases sitting between them. CDR3 coding DNA: TGTGCCAGCAGTTATCTACTAGCTCCGGAGACCCAGTACTTC. Amino acids: CASSYLLAPETQYF.

The rearrangement joins TRBV10-1 to TRBJ2-3, with 10 bases identical to TRBD2. V lost 5 bases to trimming and J lost 4 bases; unmatched junction nucleotides: 3. The CDR3 is made up of 14 amino acids. Germline V lookup: CDR1 WNHNN, CDR2 SYGVQD (reference sequence). The CDR3: CASSLAGVPDTQYF. DNA of the CDR3: TGCGCCAGCAGTCTAGCGGGAGTACCAGATACGCAGTATTTT.

This clonotype was observed once. This rearrangement joins TRBV27 to TRBJ2-3; D remains unclear. The CDR3 extends over 13 amino acids. The germline gives CDR1 MNHEY, CDR2 SMNVEV (reference sequence). Between the trimmed V and J ends, which lost 6 bases and 3 bases, there was a span of 10 bases. The CDR3 DNA is TGTGCCAGCAGGCAGGCGGCGACAGATACGCAGTATTTT. Translated, it gives CASRQAATDTQYF.

This chain joins TRBV5-1 and TRBJ2-5; D is uncertain. The CDR3 is made up of 13 amino acids. Germline-derived CDR1 and CDR2 are SGHRS and YFSETQ. V was cut by 5 bases and J by 5 bases, with 13 bases left in between. The CDR3 protein is CASRVEGQETQYF. CDR3 nucleotides: TGCGCCAGCAGGGTTGAAGGTCAGGAGACCCAGTACTTC.

This sequence joins TRBV12-3 or TRBV12-4 and TRBJ2-5, with D possibly matching TRBD2 (5 bases). V lost 6 bases to trimming and J lost 5 bases, with 16 bases between them. This CDR3 comprises 14 residues. CDR3 sequence: CASSDQLGLETQYF. The CDR3 DNA sequence: TGTGCCAGCAGCGACCAACTAGGGTTGGAGACCCAGTACTTC.

The V and J genes are TRBV20-1 and TRBJ1-2, with D possibly TRBD1 on 5 matching bases. The CDR3 has 14 residues. V was trimmed by 1 base and J by 7 bases, leaving 16 bases between them. Germline CDR1 is DFQATT and CDR2 is SNEGSKA (reference sequence). CDR3 sequence reads: CSARAPGRLSGYTF. Here the CDR3 DNA reads TGCAGTGCTAGAGCCCCGGGACGCCTTTCTGGCTACACCTTC.

This rearrangement joins TRBV6-5 to TRBJ1-3, with no clear D. CDR1 is MNHEY, CDR2 SVGAGI, per germline. The CDR3 has 17 residues. V was pared by 2 bases and J by 0 bases, with 14 bases between. The DNA for the CDR3 is TGTGCCAGCAGTTACGCCGGGCGGGGTAACTCTGGAAACACCATATATTTT. It codes for CASSYAGRGNSGNTIYF.

J is TRBJ2-4 and V is TRBV2, with 10 bases matching TRBD2. CDR3 length: 15 residues. Germline V gives CDR1 SNHLY, CDR2 FYNNEI. J lost 8 bases, V lost 0 bases, and 4 bases had no gene match. The CDR3 DNA follows: TGTGCCAGCAGTGAAGCTAGCGGGAGGTATTACATTCAGTACTTC. Encoded protein: CASSEASGRYYIQYF.

The V call is TRBV7-2, the J call TRBJ1-5; a possible D gene is TRBD1 (5 bases). This CDR3 spans 13 amino acids. V lost 3 bases and J 9 bases, leaving 12 bases between the germline ends. Germline CDR1 is SGHTA and CDR2 is FQGNSA. CDR3 coding DNA: TGTGCCAGCAGCTTGGGGCCCTCGGGGCCCCAGCATTTT. It encodes CASSLGPSGPQHF.

This clonotype is a singleton in its sample. The chain joins TRBV4-2 to TRBJ2-7, with D perhaps being TRBD1 or TRBD2 (5 bases each). From germline, CDR1 is LGHNA and CDR2 YNFKEQ. Trimming took off 0 bases at V and 4 bases at J, with 7 bases between the two ends. This CDR3 spans 13 amino acids. CDR3 nucleotides: TGTGCCAGCAGCCAAGATGGGGGATACGAGCAGTACTTC. The encoded protein is CASSQDGGYEQYF.

This clonotype was counted between two and nine times. The rearrangement links TRBV27 to TRBJ1-1, with unresolved D. CDR1 MNHEY and CDR2 SMNVEV come from the germline V gene (reference sequence). This CDR3 region has 15 residues. The germline V and J ends were trimmed by 7 bases and 3 bases, with 18 bases remaining between them. The CDR3 DNA follows: TGTGCCAGCACCGACTCCGGACGTCTGGACACTGAAGCTTTCTTT. It translates to CASTDSGRLDTEAFF.

This clonotype was seen a few times. V usage is TRBV28 and J usage is TRBJ2-2; 9 nucleotides agree with TRBD2. This CDR3 is built from 16 residues. Trimming removed 10 bases from V and 6 bases from J; junction bases left unmatched: 15. The germline gives CDR1 MDHEN, CDR2 SYDVKM. In nucleotides, the CDR3 is TGTGCCACCTTTCCATCCGGGACTAGCATCTCCGGGGAGCTGTTTTTT. This codes for CATFPSGTSISGELFF.

The gene calls are TRBV10-1 and TRBJ2-4; TRBD2 matches at 7 bases. Trimming cost V 2 bases and J 11 bases; bases outside gene matches: 3. The CDR3 is 12 residues long. From germline, CDR1 is WNHNN and CDR2 SYGVQD (reference sequence). Here the CDR3 reads CASSEGGGVQYF. The CDR3 region has the DNA TGCGCCAGCAGTGAGGGGGGGGGAGTTCAGTACTTC.

The rearrangement uses TRBV7-8 and TRBJ1-3; D gene uncertain. Trimming took 2 bases from V and 6 from J, leaving 5 bases between them. The CDR3 runs to 12 residues. Per germline, CDR1 SGHVS and CDR2 FQNEAQ. In nucleotides, the CDR3 is TGTGCCAGCAGCTTAAATCTAAACACCATATATTTT. It translates to CASSLNLNTIYF.

This clonotype turned up a few times. The V and J genes are TRBV21-1 and TRBJ2-5; TRBD1 reflects the table's D call only, with no check against the DNA. TRBV21-1 counts as a pseudogene. The CDR3 covers 14 residues. CDR3 sequence reads: CASSKEGQQETQYF. Here the CDR3 DNA reads TGTGCCAGCAGCAAAGAAGGACAGCAAGAGACCCAGTACTTC.

The chain links TRBV30 to TRBJ1-3; a possible D gene is TRBD1 (6 bases). In germline, CDR1 is GTSNPN, CDR2 SVGIG (reference sequence). This CDR3 is 13 amino acids long. Between the trimmed V and J ends, which lost 4 bases and 3 bases, there was a span of 10 bases. CDR3 loop: CAWTTGDGNTIYF. The DNA of the CDR3 is TGTGCCTGGACGACAGGAGATGGAAACACCATATATTTT.

The CDR3 protein is CASSLDSWGYTF. CDR3 coding DNA: TGTGCCAGCAGTTTGGACAGCTGGGGCTACACCTTC. The chain is built from TRBV28 and TRBJ1-2; TRBD1 is a possible D gene (6 bases). The CDR3 runs 12 residues. V lost 3 bases and J 8 bases, leaving 10 bases between the germline ends. Germline CDR1 is MDHEN and CDR2 is SYDVKM.

This clonotype was seen once. This chain connects TRBV28 to TRBJ1-6; weak D call: TRBD1 (6 bases). From germline, CDR1 is MDHEN and CDR2 SYDVKM. There are 16 residues in the CDR3. Between the trimmed V and J ends, which lost 5 bases and 7 bases, there was a span of 18 bases. The CDR3 protein is CASSEGGTRGNSPLHF. The CDR3, as DNA: TGTGCCAGCAGTGAGGGGGGCACCCGTGGCAATTCACCCCTCCACTTT. The variable domain in full, completed from reference TRBV28 and TRBJ1-6, reads DVKVTQSSRYLVKRTGEKVFLECVQDMDHENMFWYRQDPGLGLRLIYFSYDVKMKEKGDIPEGYSVSREKKERFSLILESASTNQTSMYLCASSEGGTRGNSPLHFGNGTRLTVT.

The chain is built from TRBV20-1 and TRBJ2-3; D is unclear. From germline, CDR1 is DFQATT and CDR2 SNEGSKA (reference sequence). The V end lost 7 bases, the J end lost 2 bases, and 7 bases lay between the germline ends. The CDR3 runs to 11 residues. CDR3 sequence reads: CSGRVTDTQYF. CDR3 in DNA: TGCAGTGGTAGGGTCACAGATACGCAGTATTTT.